Given below is one T cell receptor beta chain in context. Antigen unknown. The data were produced by immunoSEQ multiplex PCR, yet TCRdb's version contains in-frame clones alone and is incomplete. The sample consists of tens of thousands of clones, 70% to 90% of them appearing once. The CDR3 is 14 residues long. The V gene's germline CDR1 is MNHNY and CDR2 SVGAGI (reference sequence). J gave up 9 bases and V 8 bases, and 11 bases lay outside the gene matches. This sample was included in a study of T cell responses to AZD1222 COVID-19 vaccine. Findings and caveats of the study: Only a handful of people who got AZD1222 tested seropositive at baseline.

The TCR comes from an adult in good health. The sequences come from peripheral blood, collected on day 0 of AZD1222 vaccination. The chain is built from TRBV6-6 and TRBJ2-1; TRBD1 aligns across 9 bases. CDR3 region: CASFSGTGFGEQFF. The CDR3 coding sequence is TGTGCCAGCTTCTCCGGGACAGGGTTTGGTGAGCAGTTCTTC.